This entry is about one T cell receptor beta chain. The Seattle site enrolled patients during active infection and followed them longitudinally. The data belong to a study of blood T cell repertoires in COVID-19. TCRdb's copy holds only in-frame clones and misses some; the assay was immunoSEQ multiplex PCR. The sample has some 360,000 clones, more than 70% seen once. The sequencing sample was made of peripheral blood. The clonotype originates from a woman aged 60-75 years with COVID-19, enrolled during active disease.

DNA for the CDR3: TGTGCCAGCAGTTTATTCCCCGGACAGGGTAATGAAAAACTGTTTTTT. This encodes CASSLFPGQGNEKLFF. The chain uses TRBV28 and TRBJ1-4; 8 bases agree with TRBD1. The CDR3 contains 16 residues. Trimming took 1 base from V and 4 from J; bases not matched to a gene: 5. Looked up from germline, CDR1 is MDHEN and CDR2 is SYDVKM.